The entry below gives a single T cell receptor (beta chain) sequence along with its context. Its cognate antigen has yet to be identified. Per-nucleotide qualities are absent, and no much larger clonotype sits a single base away. The germline V gene (reference sequence) sets CDR1 to MNHEY and CDR2 to SMNVEV. V is cut back by 6 bases and J by 3 bases, with 5 bases in the junction unmatched. There are 14 amino acids in the CDR3, from cysteine to phenylalanine inclusive. Left in the record is the CDR3 DNA by itself, 42 bases read in frame from the first base. The data originate from a study of blood T cells in healthy people across ages (dated by TCRdb to 2015 to 2017). In the study overall: In model experiments, template switching captured roughly one uniquely barcoded TCR beta cDNA molecule for every two T cells. Age-related changes in TCR beta repertoire diversity were measured in the study by deep sequencing normalized with unique cDNA molecular identifiers. The donors were divided into four age groups: young (average approximately 17 years), middle-aged (over 35), aged (approximately 59) and long-lived (about 84). To avoid experimental bias, donors of different ages were spread randomly across the sequencing lanes. Two additional independent replicas of 1 million unique cDNA reads from the same blood draw were analyzed for two donors (one aged 18 to 30 and one aged 80 or older).

The method behind the library was 5' RACE. The instrument was an Illumina HiSeq 2500. The second PCR ran for about 7 to 11 cycles and used a J-beta primer mix along with a sample-barcoded 5' primer. A unique molecular identifier was introduced onto each TCR beta cDNA molecule by a template-switch 5' adaptor carrying 12 random nucleotides. At least 3 million CDR3-containing paired-end reads were obtained from each sample. First-strand cDNA was synthesized from all RNA with the Mint cDNA synthesis kit, primed by a TRBC-specific oligonucleotide. All cDNA was treated with uracil-DNA glycosylase and then went through a first 18-cycle PCR with the universal primers M1SS and BC2_uni_R. Per the original workflow: For normalization, 1 million high-quality reads, each with a distinct molecular identifier, were randomly selected from each sample. Instead of being binned into consensus sequences, reads with shared molecular identifiers were discarded. MiTCR, set to a Q25 quality threshold and the strictest error-elimination algorithm, was used for CDR3 identification, clonotype clustering and error correction. A nonparametric unseen species model using Euler transformation provided a lower-bound estimate of total TCR beta diversity. TCRdb trimmed the raw reads at Q25, called clones with MiXCR and kept productive beta chains. CDR3 protein duplicates are merged, each entry listing the most common genes and DNA. The V and J calls follow TCRdb's processing rather than the paper's. Counted in this sample were over a million distinct CDR3 sequences; approximately 40% of them appeared once. The ten top clones hold 7.9% of the sample.

What the authors observed across the whole study: The percentage of naive T cells measured by flow cytometry correlated strongly with observed TCR beta diversity. Donor CMV infection status was unknown, potentially confounding age-related changes in expanded clonotypes. Observed TCR beta diversity per million T cells fell roughly linearly with age, and a significant reduction was already apparent by age about 36. The long-lived group showed more naive CD4+ T cells, fewer expanded clones and increased TCR diversity than the aged group, suggesting age selection. Total diversity estimates from one million sequenced T cells were considered lower bounds and underestimates. Conclusive comparison of naive and antigen-experienced compartments was prevented by the profiling of bulk unsorted PBMCs.

Systemically healthy Caucasian individuals from Russia, over 30 in total and aged roughly 6 to 100 years, were included as donors. Approximately 11 milliliters of peripheral blood were drawn from each donor into EDTA-treated Vacutainer tubes. PBMCs were isolated by Ficoll-Paque density-gradient centrifugation, with at least 6 million obtained per sample. Total RNA, at least 6 micrograms per sample, was extracted from PBMCs with Trizol reagent. For every donor, flow cytometry on a PBMC aliquot measured the percentage of naive CD45RAhigh/CD27high T cells. This receptor chain uses TRBV27 and TRBJ1-5; 7 central bases correspond to TRBD1. Source material: blood. This TCR was recovered from a woman under 30 in good health. The DNA sequence is TGTGCCAGCAGCCGGGGACAGAACAATCAGCCCCAGCATTTT. The encoded protein is CASSRGQNNQPQHF.